This T cell receptor (beta chain) was sequenced in a study of T cell responses to AZD1222 COVID-19 vaccine. CDR1 is SNHLY and CDR2 is FYNNEI in the germline V gene. CDR3 size: 11 residues. The V and J ends lost 2 bases and 5 bases respectively, with 3 bases between them. Second-dose intervals near 4 or 12 weeks were combined. A note on this clone: Other nucleotide sequences from this sample produce the same CDR3.

The method was immunoSEQ multiplex PCR; TCRdb's version includes in-frame clones alone and lacks a portion of them. The table lists roughly 180,000 clones, about 90% of them singletons. V usage is TRBV2 and J usage is TRBJ2-5; D is ambiguous. The source was peripheral blood, collected 28 days after the second AZD1222 dose. The sequence derives from an adult who received the AZD1222 COVID-19 vaccine. In nucleotides, the CDR3 is TGTGCCAGCAGTGAATCCGAGACCCAGTACTTC. Encoded protein: CASSESETQYF.